Following are 21 T cell receptor beta chains from one sample sequenced in a study of neurological immune-mediated disorders. TCRdb ran MiXCR on the 5' RACE reads and lists one entry per CDR3 protein. The sample has 55,000 to 75,000 distinct CDR3 sequences, roughly 5.5% seen once. The sequencing input was PBMCs. These TCRs come from a woman aged 25 to 39 with multiple sclerosis.

The table lists this clonotype with many counts. The chain is built from TRBV3-1 and TRBJ2-2; weak D call: TRBD1 (5 bases). The CDR3 is 14 amino acids. Trimming left V 1 base short and J 7 bases short, with 10 bases between. Germline-derived CDR1 and CDR2 are LGHDT and YNNKEL (reference sequence). The CDR3 protein is CASSQGGGIGELFF. CDR3 DNA sequence: TGTGCCAGCAGCCAAGGGGGCGGAATCGGGGAGCTGTTTTTT.

This clonotype was picked up many times. The V gene is TRBV10-3, the J gene TRBJ2-3; perhaps D is TRBD1 or TRBD2 (5 bases each). Germline assignment: CDR1 ENHRY and CDR2 SYGVKD. V dropped 4 bases and J dropped 6 bases, with 17 bases sitting between them. The CDR3 runs to 15 residues. CDR3 loop: CAISVTAGAGDTQYF. The CDR3 DNA reads as TGTGCCATCAGTGTAACTGCCGGGGCTGGGGATACGCAGTATTTT.

CDR3: CASSYSMVGNNEQFF. The CDR3 bases are TGTGCCAGCAGTTACTCCATGGTAGGGAACAATGAGCAGTTCTTC. The V call is TRBV6-5, the J call TRBJ2-1; D remains ambiguous. Per the germline V gene, CDR1 is MNHEY and CDR2 is SVGAGI. The CDR3 loop spans 15 amino acids. V was pared by 0 bases and J by 5 bases, with 11 bases between.

This clonotype came up many times. V gene TRBV7-9 combines with J gene TRBJ2-1; D unresolved. Germline CDR1 reads SEHNR; CDR2 reads FQNEAQ (reference sequence). V was shortened by 4 bases and J by 7 bases, with 8 bases between the two germline ends. The CDR3 has 12 residues. CDR3 DNA: TGTGCCAGCAGCTCCACGTTAAATGAGCAGTTCTTC. It codes for CASSSTLNEQFF.

This clonotype showed up many times. The J gene is TRBJ1-1, the V gene TRBV7-6; no firm D call. V was shortened by 1 base and J by 4 bases, with 10 bases between the two germline ends. CDR1 and CDR2 (germline): SGHVS, FNYEAQ. The CDR3 spans 14 residues. CDR3 in amino acids: CASSLGHQSTEAFF. The DNA of the CDR3 is TGTGCCAGCAGCTTAGGACACCAAAGCACTGAAGCTTTCTTT.

This clonotype has at least ten counts. The chain combines TRBV11-2 with TRBJ2-4, with 7 bases that match TRBD1. The CDR3 has 15 residues. Germline V lookup: CDR1 SGHAT, CDR2 FQNNGV. With V trimmed by 1 base and J by 5 bases, 5 bases remained unmatched. The CDR3 is CASSLVKGAENIQYF. The DNA for the CDR3 is TGTGCCAGCAGCTTAGTAAAGGGGGCGGAAAACATTCAGTACTTC. Filled out from reference TRBV11-2 and TRBJ2-4, the complete variable domain reads EAGVAQSPRYKIIEKRQSVAFWCNPISGHATLYWYQQILGQGPKLLIQFQNNGVVDDSQLPKDRFSAERLKGVDSTLKIQPAKLEDSAVYLCASSLVKGAENIQYFGAGTRLSVL.

This clonotype was counted ten times or more. This chain connects TRBV10-3 to TRBJ2-7; 8 bases match TRBD2. This CDR3 comprises 17 residues. V lost 0 bases to trimming and J lost 0 bases; unmatched junction nucleotides: 7. Germline CDR1 is ENHRY and CDR2 is SYGVKD. The CDR3 coding sequence is TGTGCCATCAGTGAGTCGAGAGGGACTAGTTTCTCCTACGAGCAGTACTTC. Protein product: CAISESRGTSFSYEQYF.

This clonotype was observed many times. The chain links TRBV15 to TRBJ1-2; 9 nucleotides align to TRBD1. Germline V gene lookup returns CDR1 LNHNV and CDR2 YYDKDF (reference sequence). V was pared by 3 bases and J by 0 bases, with 11 bases of the junction left unmatched. CDR3 length: 18 residues. CDR3 in amino acids: CATSSQRGQGPPNYGYTF. CDR3 coding DNA: TGTGCCACCAGCAGTCAGAGGGGACAGGGTCCCCCTAACTATGGCTACACCTTC. Complete variable domain (other parts from reference TRBV15 and TRBJ1-2): DAMVIQNPRYQVTQFGKPVTLSCSQTLNHNVMYWYQQKSSQAPKLLFHYYDKDFNNEADTPDNFQSRRPNTSFCFLDIRSPGLGDTAMYLCATSSQRGQGPPNYGYTFGSGTRLTVV.

This clonotype was counted many times. This sequence joins TRBV20-1 and TRBJ2-1; D possibly matches TRBD1 or TRBD2 (5 bases each). The germline V and J ends were trimmed by 5 bases and 5 bases, with 13 bases remaining between them. CDR1 is DFQATT and CDR2 is SNEGSKA in the germline V gene (reference sequence). The CDR3 consists of 13 residues. CDR3 nucleotides: TGCAGTGCTCGGGGCGGATCTAACAATGAGCAGTTCTTC. Amino acids: CSARGGSNNEQFF.

This clonotype was counted a few times. This rearrangement joins TRBV5-1 to TRBJ1-2; D not resolved. Trimming removed 2 bases from V and 3 bases from J, with 11 bases in between. This CDR3 comprises 14 residues. The germline CDR1 and CDR2 sequences are SGHRS and YFSETQ. CDR3: CASSFDATYYGYTF. DNA for the CDR3: TGCGCCAGCAGCTTTGATGCGACCTACTATGGCTACACCTTC.

This clonotype has ten or more counts. This chain links TRBV12-3 or TRBV12-4 with TRBJ2-7; D might be TRBD1 (6 bases). The CDR3 runs to 13 residues. V was cut by 5 bases and J by 6 bases, with 14 bases left in between. The CDR3: CASSINRAGEQYF. CDR3 nucleotides: TGTGCCAGCAGTATTAACAGGGCGGGCGAGCAGTACTTC.

V gene TRBV5-5 combines with J gene TRBJ2-4; TRBD1 matches 10 bases. Germline V gene data show CDR1 as SGHKS and CDR2 as YYEKEE (reference sequence). J lost 0 bases, V lost 2 bases, and 14 bases had no gene match. This CDR3 is built from 20 residues. The CDR3 spells CASSFRRQGALPLAKNIQYF. The CDR3 DNA reads TGTGCCAGCAGCTTTAGAAGACAGGGGGCCCTTCCATTAGCCAAAAACATTCAGTACTTC.

The sample holds a few counts of this clonotype. The junction departs from the called germline gene at one end, perhaps through a read error. The genes are TRBV5-1 and TRBJ1-5; no clear D gene. This CDR3 spans 14 amino acids. Per the germline V gene, CDR1 is SGHRS and CDR2 is YFSETQ. The CDR3 bases are TGCGCCAGCAGCTTGACGGGCCGAGGTCAGCCCCAGAATTTT. It encodes CASSLTGRGQPQNF.

This clonotype came up many times. The genes are TRBV15 and TRBJ2-3; D gene uncertain. The CDR3 is made up of 13 amino acids. Trimming cost V 2 bases and J 2 bases, with 5 bases left between them. Germline loops: CDR1 LNHNV, CDR2 YYDKDF (reference sequence). CDR3 residues: CATSRPHTDTQYF. CDR3 nucleotides: TGTGCCACCAGCAGACCCCACACAGATACGCAGTATTTT. Using reference TRBV15 and TRBJ2-3 for the parts outside the CDR3, the full variable domain is DAMVIQNPRYQVTQFGKPVTLSCSQTLNHNVMYWYQQKSSQAPKLLFHYYDKDFNNEADTPDNFQSRRPNTSFCFLDIRSPGLGDTAMYLCATSRPHTDTQYFGPGTRLTVL.

This clonotype was counted ten times or more. The rearrangement joins TRBV15 to TRBJ2-6, with D possibly matching TRBD1 (5 bases). V was shortened by 5 bases and J by 3 bases, with 11 bases between the two germline ends. The germline gives CDR1 LNHNV, CDR2 YYDKDF (reference sequence). The CDR3 covers 15 residues. The CDR3 sequence: CATSDAGFGANVLTF. CDR3 nucleotides: TGTGCCACCAGCGACGCAGGGTTTGGGGCCAACGTCCTGACTTTC. Supplemented by reference TRBV15 and TRBJ2-6, the full variable domain reads DAMVIQNPRYQVTQFGKPVTLSCSQTLNHNVMYWYQQKSSQAPKLLFHYYDKDFNNEADTPDNFQSRRPNTSFCFLDIRSPGLGDTAMYLCATSDAGFGANVLTFGAGSRLTVL.

This clonotype was observed many times. J is TRBJ2-3 and V is TRBV12-3 or TRBV12-4, with 13 bases identical to TRBD2. The V segment lost 6 bases and the J segment 4 bases; nucleotides outside the gene matches: 1. The length of the CDR3 is 14 residues. The CDR3 sequence: CASRLAGGPDTQYF. CDR3 bases: TGTGCCAGCAGACTAGCGGGGGGGCCAGATACGCAGTATTTT.

This clonotype was recorded many times. This chain joins TRBV20-1 and TRBJ2-5; TRBD1 aligns across 8 bases. This CDR3 region has 18 residues. Germline CDR1 is DFQATT and CDR2 is SNEGSKA (reference sequence). The J segment lost 2 bases and the V segment lost 1 base, leaving 15 bases of the junction unmatched. The CDR3 is CSARARVFRTGLQETQYF. CDR3 DNA sequence: TGCAGTGCTAGAGCCAGGGTCTTCAGGACAGGGCTGCAAGAGACCCAGTACTTC.

The rearrangement uses TRBV5-4 and TRBJ2-1; TRBD2 matches at 10 bases. This CDR3 has 13 residues. After removal of 4 bases from V and 9 bases from J, the junction contained 4 bases not matched to a gene. Germline CDR1 reads SGHNT; CDR2 reads YYREEE (reference sequence). CDR3: CASSGTSVTEQFF. The CDR3 region has the DNA TGTGCCAGCAGCGGGACTAGCGTGACTGAGCAGTTCTTC.

This clonotype appeared once. A read error is likely, as this CDR3 ends without the conserved phenylalanine or tryptophan. This chain connects TRBV12-3 or TRBV12-4 to TRBJ1-1, with a possible D match to TRBD1 (5 bases). The CDR3 is made up of 13 amino acids. V lost 4 bases and J 10 bases, leaving 16 bases between the germline ends. The CDR3 coding sequence is TGTGCCAGCAGTTGGGGGGACGCACGGGGAGCTTTCAAT. Translating it yields CASSWGDARGAFN.

This clonotype was counted ten times or more. V usage is TRBV9 and J usage is TRBJ1-4; D call uncertain. This CDR3 comprises 14 residues. Germline V gene sequence: CDR1 SGDLS, CDR2 YYNGEE. Trimming removed 3 bases at V and 7 bases at J, with 13 bases between. CDR3 sequence (DNA): TGTGCCAGCAGCGCTGCTGACGGCGGTGAAAAACTGTTTTTT. Its translation: CASSAADGGEKLFF.

This clonotype was seen a handful of times. A much larger clone differs by one base, so this may be a read error. The gene calls are TRBV20-1 and TRBJ1-1; D gene uncertain. Germline V CDR1 and CDR2: DFQATT, SNEGSKA (reference sequence). The CDR3 consists of 11 residues. Trimming left V 4 bases short and J 1 base short, with 4 bases between. The CDR3 sequence is CSATKNTEAFF. CDR3 DNA sequence: TGCAGTGCTACCAAGAACACTGAAGCTTTCTTT.